This T cell receptor beta chain was retrieved from a study of response to subunit inactivated influenza vaccine listed by TCRdb under 2018. Concerning the study at large: The study used deep quantitative T cell receptor repertoire profiling to track responses to a trivalent subunit inactivated influenza vaccine. Overall study results and their limits: According to the authors, only a limited number of new T cells may be recruited by each seasonal influenza vaccination.

Relative to germline, V is 8 bases shorter and J is 4 bases shorter, with 14 bases between their ends. The CDR3 measures 13 amino acids from cysteine to phenylalanine. CDR3 DNA only is kept here, 39 bases in frame from base 1. Per the germline V gene (reference sequence), LNHDA is the CDR1 and SQIVND is the CDR2. To prepare the library, RT-PCR was applied. The sequencing machine was an Illumina HiSeq 2500. TCRdb trimmed the raw reads at Q25, called clones with MiXCR and kept productive beta chains. Identical CDR3 protein sequences are pooled into one entry, listed with their most common genes and DNA. For this sample there are hundreds of thousands of distinct CDR3 sequences; about 11% appear just once. The ten biggest clones cover approximately 10% of the sample. As to this clonotype: No antigen is known for it. No base qualities exist here, and no much larger clone lies one base off it.

This sample also appeared in a second study, on T cells expressing NK-cell markers. From that second study: 5'RACE template switching, by which a universal primer site and unique molecular identifiers were added, was used to make TCR beta cDNA libraries. TCR beta-chain repertoires were profiled in sorted CD3+CD56+NKG2C+, CD3+CD56+NKG2C- and CD3+CD56-NKG2C+ T-cell subsets from several donors. Seven of the eight sequenced donors were HCMV-seropositive and one was HCMV-seronegative. In several experiments an anti-gammadeltaTCR antibody was added to restrict sorting to alphabetaTCR-expressing T cells. In 5 to 7 donors, the dominant CD3+CD56+NKG2C+ clonotypes ranked among the top 10 CD8+ clonotypes, making up roughly 1.0-7.0% of CD8+ T cells. Those dominant clonotypes were again the most abundant among CD3+CD56-NKG2C+ cells in a few donors, at roughly 25-60.1%. It remained unclear whether the expanded NKG2C-expressing T cell clones were specific for HCMV antigens. The eight sequenced donors were randomly selected healthy volunteers, three men and five women. HCMV-specific IgG was detected in serum with a commercial ELISA kit to determine HCMV serostatus. Ficoll density gradient centrifugation was used to isolate peripheral blood mononuclear cells from blood. For over five donors, bulk peripheral blood T-cell repertoires were additionally sequenced from unsorted PBMC. cDNA synthesis was primed from the TCR beta constant segment and was followed by two successive PCR amplification steps. Illumina HiSeq 2000/2500, MiSeq or NextSeq was used to sequence libraries as 2 x 150 bp reads. MIGEC was used to demultiplex reads and group reads by UMI, and MiTCR was used to assemble and quantify clonotypes. To exclude erroneous sequences, only TCR cDNA sequences supported by at least two reads were retained. The tcR package was used for downstream repertoire analysis, and clonotypes were matched between fractions using CDR3 nucleotide sequence together with V segment. VDJmatch was used to annotate antigen specificity against VDJdb, with one amino acid substitution in CDR3 permitted.

The TCR sequence derives from a man between 50 and 59 years old who received an inactivated influenza vaccine. Donor details come from another sample of the same person, matched by shared clones. The chain is assembled from TRBV19 and TRBJ1-1, with no confidently assigned D gene. This material consisted of PBMCs from blood, taken on the day of vaccination. The nucleotides are TGTGCCAGTTCCTCAGTTTCCAGCACTGAAGCTTTCTTT. Translated, it gives CASSSVSSTEAFF.